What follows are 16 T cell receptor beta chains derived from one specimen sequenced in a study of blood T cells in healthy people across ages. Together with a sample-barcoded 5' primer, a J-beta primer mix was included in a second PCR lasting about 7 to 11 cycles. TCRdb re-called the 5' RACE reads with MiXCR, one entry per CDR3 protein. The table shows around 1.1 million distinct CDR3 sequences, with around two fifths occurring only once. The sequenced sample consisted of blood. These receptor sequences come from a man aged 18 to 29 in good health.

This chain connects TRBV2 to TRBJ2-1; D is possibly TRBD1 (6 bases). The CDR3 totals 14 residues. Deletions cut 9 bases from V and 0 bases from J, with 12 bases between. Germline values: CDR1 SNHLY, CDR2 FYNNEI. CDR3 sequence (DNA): TGTGCCAGGTCTGGACAGAGCTCCTACAATGAGCAGTTCTTC. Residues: CARSGQSSYNEQFF.

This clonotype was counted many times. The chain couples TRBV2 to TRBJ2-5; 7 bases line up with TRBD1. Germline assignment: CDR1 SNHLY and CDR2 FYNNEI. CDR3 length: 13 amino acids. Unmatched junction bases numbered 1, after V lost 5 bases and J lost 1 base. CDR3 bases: TGTGCCAGCAGTAGGGACAGCCAAGAGACCCAGTACTTC. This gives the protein CASSRDSQETQYF.

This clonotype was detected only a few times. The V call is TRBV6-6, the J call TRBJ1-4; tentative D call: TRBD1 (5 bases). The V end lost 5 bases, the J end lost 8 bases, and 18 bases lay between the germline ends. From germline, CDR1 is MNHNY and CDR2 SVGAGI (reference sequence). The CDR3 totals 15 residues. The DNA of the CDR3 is TGTGCCAGCAGTCCCTTACCGGGACGGGAGGAAAAACTGTTTTTT. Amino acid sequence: CASSPLPGREEKLFF.

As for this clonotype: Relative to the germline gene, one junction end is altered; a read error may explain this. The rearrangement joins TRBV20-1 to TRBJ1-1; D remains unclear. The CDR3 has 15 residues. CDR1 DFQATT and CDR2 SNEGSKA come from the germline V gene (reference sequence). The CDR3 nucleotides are TGCAGTGCTAGGGGATCCGGGCAGCCGAACGCTGAAGCTTTCTTT. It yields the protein CSARGSGQPNAEAFF.

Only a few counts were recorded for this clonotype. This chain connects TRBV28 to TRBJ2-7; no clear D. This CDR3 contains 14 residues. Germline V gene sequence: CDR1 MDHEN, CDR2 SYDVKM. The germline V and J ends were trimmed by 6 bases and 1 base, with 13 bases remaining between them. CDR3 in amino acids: CASRNLGPSYEQYF. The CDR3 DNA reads TGTGCCAGCAGGAATTTGGGCCCGTCCTACGAGCAGTACTTC.

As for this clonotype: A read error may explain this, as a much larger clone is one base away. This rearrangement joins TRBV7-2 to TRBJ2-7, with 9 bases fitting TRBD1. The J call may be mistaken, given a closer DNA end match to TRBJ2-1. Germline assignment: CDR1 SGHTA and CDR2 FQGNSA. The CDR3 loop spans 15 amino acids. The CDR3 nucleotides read TGTGCCAGCAGCTGGGGGACAGGGAGCTCCTACGAGCAGTTCTTC. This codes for CASSWGTGSSYEQFF.

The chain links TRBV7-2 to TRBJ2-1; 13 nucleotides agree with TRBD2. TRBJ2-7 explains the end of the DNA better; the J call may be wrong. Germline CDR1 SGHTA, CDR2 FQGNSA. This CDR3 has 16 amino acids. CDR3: CASSRTSGGSYNEQYF. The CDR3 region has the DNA TGTGCCAGCAGCCGGACTAGCGGGGGTTCCTACAATGAGCAGTACTTC.

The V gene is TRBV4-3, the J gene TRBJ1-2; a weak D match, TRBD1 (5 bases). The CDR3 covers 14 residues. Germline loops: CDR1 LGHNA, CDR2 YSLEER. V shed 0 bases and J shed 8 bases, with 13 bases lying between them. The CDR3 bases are TGCGCCAGCAGCCAAGATGGGCAGGGTGTGGGCTACACCTTC. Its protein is CASSQDGQGVGYTF.

CDR3: CSARDPGRDGDEQYF. In DNA, the CDR3 is TGCAGTGCTAGAGATCCAGGGAGGGATGGCGACGAGCAGTACTTC. This chain uses TRBV20-1 with TRBJ2-7; 7 positions match TRBD2. Germline V gene data show CDR1 as DFQATT and CDR2 as SNEGSKA (reference sequence). The CDR3 length is 15 residues. V was clipped by 0 bases and J by 5 bases; unmatched bases: 10.

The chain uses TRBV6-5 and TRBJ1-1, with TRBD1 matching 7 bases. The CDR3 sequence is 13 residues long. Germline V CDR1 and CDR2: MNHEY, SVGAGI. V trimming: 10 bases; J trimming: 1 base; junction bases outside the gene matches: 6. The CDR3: CATRQGPNTEAFF. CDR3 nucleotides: TGTGCCACGCGACAGGGACCGAACACTGAAGCTTTCTTT.

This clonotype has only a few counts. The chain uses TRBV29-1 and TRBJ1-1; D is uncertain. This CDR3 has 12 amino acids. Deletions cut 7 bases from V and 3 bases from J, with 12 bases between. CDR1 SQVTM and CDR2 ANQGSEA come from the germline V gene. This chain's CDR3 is CSAAVEYTEAFF. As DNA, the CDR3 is TGCAGCGCTGCAGTGGAATACACTGAAGCTTTCTTT.

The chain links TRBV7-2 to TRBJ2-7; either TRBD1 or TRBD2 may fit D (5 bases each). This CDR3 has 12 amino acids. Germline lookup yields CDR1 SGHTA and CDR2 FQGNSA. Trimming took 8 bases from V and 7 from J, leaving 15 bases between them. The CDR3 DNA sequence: TGTGCCAGCCCTTGGGGGTACAATGAGCAGTACTTC. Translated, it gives CASPWGYNEQYF.

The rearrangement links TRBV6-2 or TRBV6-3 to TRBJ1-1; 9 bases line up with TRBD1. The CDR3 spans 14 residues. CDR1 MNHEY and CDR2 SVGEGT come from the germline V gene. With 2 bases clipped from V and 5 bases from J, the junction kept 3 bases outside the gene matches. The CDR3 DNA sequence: TGTGCCAGCAGTTACGGGACAGGGAAAACTGAAGCTTTCTTT. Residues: CASSYGTGKTEAFF.

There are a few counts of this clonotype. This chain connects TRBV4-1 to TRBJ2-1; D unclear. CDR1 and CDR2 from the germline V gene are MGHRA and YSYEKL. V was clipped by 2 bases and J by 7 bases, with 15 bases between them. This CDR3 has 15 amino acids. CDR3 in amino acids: CASSQSLNFDNEQFF. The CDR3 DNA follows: TGCGCCAGCAGCCAATCACTGAATTTTGATAATGAGCAGTTCTTC.

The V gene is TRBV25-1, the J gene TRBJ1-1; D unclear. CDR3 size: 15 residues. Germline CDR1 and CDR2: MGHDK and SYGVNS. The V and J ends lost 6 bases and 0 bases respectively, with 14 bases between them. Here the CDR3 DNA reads TGTGCCAGCAGAGACCTGATTGGGGTGAACACTGAAGCTTTCTTT. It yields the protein CASRDLIGVNTEAFF.

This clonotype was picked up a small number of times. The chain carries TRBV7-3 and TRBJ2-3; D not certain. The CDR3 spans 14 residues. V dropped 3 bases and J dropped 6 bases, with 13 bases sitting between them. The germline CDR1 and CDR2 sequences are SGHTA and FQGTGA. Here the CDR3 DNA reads TGTGCCAGCAGCTTGTCGCAAGTTCAGGATACGCAGTATTTT. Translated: CASSLSQVQDTQYF.